Presented here are 10 T cell receptor beta chains from one specimen sequenced in a study of T cell repertoires in cytomegalovirus infection. TCRdb ran MiXCR on the reads and lists one entry per CDR3 protein. Among roughly 230,000 distinct CDR3 sequences, 10% to 15% were seen once, and the ten largest hold 1.5% to 2%. Sequencing used PBMCs. The receptors stem from a human donor in good health (CMV status not recorded). Some clones in this sample may be carry-over from other donors' samples.

This sequence joins TRBV6-5 and TRBJ1-5; 7 bases align to TRBD1. Germline CDR1 and CDR2: MNHEY and SVGAGI. The CDR3 spans 14 residues. The ends lost 2 bases at V and 5 bases at J; junction bases unmatched: 3. This CDR3 reads CASSYRQGYQPQHF. The CDR3 bases are TGTGCCAGCAGTTACAGACAGGGCTATCAGCCCCAGCATTTT.

This clonotype came up many times. The chain recombines TRBV6-5 with TRBJ2-5, with 14 nucleotides matching TRBD2. Germline-derived CDR1 and CDR2 are MNHEY and SVGAGI. Trimming removed 0 bases from V and 0 bases from J; junction bases left unmatched: 3. The CDR3 spans 18 residues. The CDR3 spells CASSYSTSGRAYQETQYF. The CDR3 region has the DNA TGTGCCAGCAGTTACTCGACTAGCGGGAGGGCGTACCAAGAGACCCAGTACTTC.

In its sample, this clonotype was seen many times. The V and J genes are TRBV25-1 and TRBJ1-2; D unresolved. The CDR3 runs to 13 residues. Between the trimmed V and J ends, which lost 3 bases and 7 bases, there was a span of 12 bases. CDR1 is MGHDK, CDR2 SYGVNS, per germline. The CDR3 region is CASSESRAGGYTF. The CDR3 region has the DNA TGTGCCAGCAGTGAGTCTAGGGCCGGTGGCTACACCTTC.

This clonotype was seen many times. The gene calls are TRBV7-2 and TRBJ1-5; D not certain. The CDR3 contains 14 residues. Germline lookup yields CDR1 SGHTA and CDR2 FQGNSA. The ends were cut back, 3 bases at V and 4 bases at J, with 10 bases in the middle. In nucleotides, the CDR3 is TGTGCCAGCAGCTTCAGGACCGTAAATCAGCCCCAGCATTTT. This gives the protein CASSFRTVNQPQHF. Filled out from reference TRBV7-2 and TRBJ1-5, the complete variable domain reads GAGVSQSPSNKVTEKGKDVELRCDPISGHTALYWYRQSLGQGLEFLIYFQGNSAPDKSGLPSDRFSAERTGGSVSTLTIQRTQQEDSAVYLCASSFRTVNQPQHFGDGTRLSIL.

This clonotype was recorded a few times. The V and J genes are TRBV29-1 and TRBJ2-1, with 9 nucleotides matching TRBD1. V was pared by 5 bases and J by 6 bases, with 11 bases of the junction left unmatched. Germline values: CDR1 SQVTM, CDR2 ANQGSEA. The CDR3 has 15 amino acids. CDR3 in DNA: TGCAGCGTTACCACGGACAGGGGCATACGCAATGAGCAGTTCTTC. Translated: CSVTTDRGIRNEQFF.

Ten or more counts support this clonotype. The chain uses TRBV19 and TRBJ1-5, with 11 bases that match TRBD1. Germline lookup yields CDR1 LNHDA and CDR2 SQIVND (reference sequence). The CDR3 is 15 residues long. The V segment lost 5 bases and the J segment 2 bases; nucleotides outside the gene matches: 2. In DNA form, the CDR3 reads TGTGCCAGTAGTGGGACAGGGGGAGGCAATCAGCCCCAGCATTTT. Residues: CASSGTGGGNQPQHF.

This clonotype was counted at least ten times. The CDR3 spells CASSLEGLALYEQFF. The CDR3 DNA reads as TGTGCCAGCAGCTTAGAAGGACTAGCCTTGTATGAGCAGTTCTTC. V usage is TRBV7-2 and J usage is TRBJ2-1; TRBD2 matches 8 bases. CDR3 length: 15 residues. V lost 1 base and J lost 8; bases outside the gene matches: 7. The germline CDR1 and CDR2 sequences are SGHTA and FQGNSA.

This clonotype was picked up a small number of times. V and J are TRBV25-1 and TRBJ2-2; D gene uncertain. This CDR3 spans 14 amino acids. Trimming took off 1 base at V and 3 bases at J, with 6 bases between the two ends. Germline V CDR1 and CDR2: MGHDK, SYGVNS. CDR3 sequence: CASSELVDTGELFF. As DNA, the CDR3 is TGTGCCAGCAGTGAATTGGTAGACACCGGGGAGCTGTTTTTT.

This clonotype was seen repeatedly, ten times or more. The V gene is TRBV7-2, the J gene TRBJ1-1, with D maybe TRBD1 (5 bases). CDR1 and CDR2 (germline): SGHTA, FQGNSA. The CDR3 covers 15 residues. The V gene lost 5 bases and the J gene lost 1 base, with 14 bases spanning the gap. CDR3 sequence: CASSPVTGGNTEAFF. For the CDR3, the DNA is TGTGCCAGCAGCCCCGTCACAGGAGGGAACACTGAAGCTTTCTTT.

This clonotype was recorded many times. V usage is TRBV7-8 and J usage is TRBJ1-5; 7 positions match TRBD1. The CDR3 consists of 16 residues. J lost 1 base, V lost 0 bases, and 3 bases had no gene match. The germline V gene has CDR1 SGHVS and CDR2 FQNEAQ. The DNA for the CDR3 is TGTGCCAGCAGCTTAGCGACAGGGCTGAGCAATCAGCCCCAGCATTTT. It specifies CASSLATGLSNQPQHF.